Presented here are 10 T cell receptor beta chains from one specimen sequenced in a study of T cell repertoires in cytomegalovirus infection. TCRdb called the reads again in MiXCR, with one record for every CDR3 protein. There are almost 550,000 distinct CDR3 sequences in the sample; 15% to 20% occur only once, and around 25% lies in the top ten. Material: CD8+ T cells from PBMCs. The receptor source for this set is a human donor in good health (CMV status not recorded). Some clones in this sample may be carry-over from other donors' samples.

The chain is built from TRBV20-1 and TRBJ2-1; D perhaps matches TRBD2 (6 bases). CDR1 and CDR2 (germline): DFQATT, SNEGSKA (reference sequence). V was clipped by 5 bases and J by 0 bases, with 14 bases between them. This CDR3 is built from 15 residues. The CDR3 is CSAVGGLGSYNEQFF. The CDR3 DNA sequence: TGCAGTGCTGTGGGGGGTTTAGGCTCCTACAATGAGCAGTTCTTC.

This clonotype was detected a few times. The chain has TRBV6-1 and TRBJ1-5; 12 positions match TRBD1. Germline lookup yields CDR1 MNHNS and CDR2 SASEGT. V gave up 7 bases and J gave up 0 bases; unmatched junction bases: 13. This CDR3 is 19 amino acids long. The CDR3 DNA is TGTGCCAGCACCCCTGGGACAGGGGGCAGACATAATAGCAATCAGCCCCAGCATTTT. It translates to CASTPGTGGRHNSNQPQHF.

This clonotype was recorded many times. This sequence joins TRBV12-3 or TRBV12-4 and TRBJ1-6, with a possible D match to TRBD1 (5 bases). V lost 6 bases, J lost 9 bases, and 18 bases lay in between. This CDR3 is built from 15 residues. The CDR3 coding sequence is TGTGCCAGCAGCCTAACGCGGGGCGGGATTTCACCCCTCCACTTT. Translating gives CASSLTRGGISPLHF.

A word on this clonotype: Compared with germline, one end of the junction differs, possibly owing to a read error. V gene TRBV5-3 combines with J gene TRBJ2-1; perhaps D is TRBD1 or TRBD2 (6 bases each). TRBV5-3 is labeled an ORF, and its function is uncertain. This CDR3 spans 13 amino acids. The CDR3 loop reads CASSYEGGTEQFF. CDR3 nucleotides: TGTGCCAGCAGCTACGAGGGGGGCACTGAGCAGTTCTTC.

This clonotype was seen ten or more times. The rearrangement uses TRBV6-2 or TRBV6-3 and TRBJ2-3; no firm D call. Germline CDR1 MNHEY, CDR2 SVGEGT. The CDR3 extends over 13 amino acids. The ends were cut back, 4 bases at V and 2 bases at J, with 7 bases in the middle. CDR3 DNA: TGTGCCAGCAGTTCGGACCCCACAGATACGCAGTATTTT. Protein product: CASSSDPTDTQYF.

Ten or more counts support this clonotype. The chain employs TRBV11-2 and TRBJ2-7; TRBD1 matches 7 bases. Germline V gene sequence: CDR1 SGHAT, CDR2 FQNNGV. Trimming removed 1 base from V and 2 bases from J; junction bases left unmatched: 5. This CDR3 has 15 amino acids. The CDR3 loop reads CASSLGWDRTYEQYF. The CDR3 DNA follows: TGTGCCAGCAGCTTAGGGTGGGACAGAACCTACGAGCAGTACTTC.

This clonotype came up many times. This chain connects TRBV28 to TRBJ2-1; 9 nucleotides agree with TRBD2. Germline V gene data show CDR1 as MDHEN and CDR2 as SYDVKM. The length of the CDR3 is 23 residues. The J segment lost 0 bases and the V segment lost 6 bases, leaving 27 bases of the junction unmatched. Here the CDR3 reads CASRPPFGGRASGTPHSYNEQFF. The CDR3 DNA is TGTGCCAGCAGGCCCCCTTTTGGCGGGAGGGCCTCGGGCACTCCCCACTCCTACAATGAGCAGTTCTTC.

This clonotype showed up many times. The CDR3 DNA follows: TGCGCCAGCAACCAAGCACTAGTCACAGATACGCAGTATTTT. Translating gives CASNQALVTDTQYF. The chain links TRBV5-1 to TRBJ2-3; a weak D match, TRBD2 (5 bases). CDR3 length equals 14 residues. Germline assignment: CDR1 SGHRS and CDR2 YFSETQ. Between the trimmed V and J ends, which lost 6 bases and 2 bases, there was a span of 13 bases.

This clonotype was observed at least ten times. The chain recombines TRBV7-9 with TRBJ2-6, with 9 bases aligning to TRBD1. The CDR3 contains 15 residues. V lost 5 bases, J lost 3 bases, and 2 bases stayed unmatched. Germline V gene lookup returns CDR1 SEHNR and CDR2 FQNEAQ (reference sequence). The CDR3 loop is CASSRQGGGANVLTF. CDR3 in DNA: TGTGCCAGCAGCCGACAGGGGGGTGGGGCCAACGTCCTGACTTTC.

This clonotype has at least ten counts. The V and J genes are TRBV7-2 and TRBJ1-2; D is possibly TRBD1 (6 bases). The CDR3 length is 17 residues. V was pared by 3 bases and J by 4 bases, with 21 bases between. The germline CDR1 and CDR2 sequences are SGHTA and FQGNSA. The CDR3 nucleotides read TGTGCCAGCAGCTTGCGTCTGGTACACAGGGAATCCTATGGCTACACCTTC. This sequence encodes CASSLRLVHRESYGYTF. Combining the CDR3 with reference TRBV7-2 and TRBJ1-2 gives the whole variable domain GAGVSQSPSNKVTEKGKDVELRCDPISGHTALYWYRQSLGQGLEFLIYFQGNSAPDKSGLPSDRFSAERTGGSVSTLTIQRTQQEDSAVYLCASSLRLVHRESYGYTFGSGTRLTVV.